What follows are 25 T cell receptor beta chains derived from one specimen sequenced in a study of beta chain features in type 1 diabetes (dated by TCRdb to between 2018 and 2020). What the work shows at the level of the full study, not this receptor alone: In all four CD4+ subsets, TCRB CDR3 length was moderately but significantly shorter in type 1 diabetes patients.

These receptors have no known antigen. The receptor library was made with the immunoSEQ multiplex PCR assay. All of the isolated RNA was reverse transcribed with the High Capacity cDNA Reverse Transcription Kit, so expressed TCRB transcripts were sequenced. This is the immuneACCESS table as TCRdb keeps it, with only in-frame sequences that have V and J called. A part of the clones is gone; compared with another copy, unresolved V genes explain less than half, and the rest is unexplained. For this sample the table gives roughly 260,000 clones, of which about 11% were detected only once. Approximately 0.017% of the sample goes to the ten largest clones. Sequencing was performed on naive CD4+ T cells from blood. Sample cell subset or site, as interpreted from the label and publication: true naive CD4+ T cells. The receptor set was obtained from a man aged 25 to 40 with type 1 diabetes.

The chain carries TRBV6-5 and TRBJ2-1; a possible D gene is TRBD2 (6 bases). V lost 5 bases and J lost 5, with 10 bases in between. The CDR3 loop spans 13 amino acids. Germline V gene data show CDR1 as MNHEY and CDR2 as SVGAGI. The CDR3 reads CASSRGTHNEQFF. The DNA of the CDR3 is TGTGCCAGCAGTCGCGGGACCCACAATGAGCAGTTCTTC.

There are a few counts of this clone. V gene TRBV7-6 combines with J gene TRBJ2-7, with TRBD2 matching over 7 bases. J lost 5 bases, V lost 3 bases, and 7 bases had no gene match. This CDR3 is built from 14 residues. The germline V gene has CDR1 SGHVS and CDR2 FNYEAQ. This CDR3 is CASSLWEGSHEQYF. Here the CDR3 DNA reads TGTGCCAGCAGCTTGTGGGAGGGTTCGCACGAGCAGTACTTC. Full variable domain (outside the CDR3, taken from reference TRBV7-6 and TRBJ2-7): GAGVSQSPRYKVTKRGQDVALRCDPISGHVSLYWYRQALGQGPEFLTYFNYEAQQDKSGLPNDRFSAERPEGSISTLTIQRTEQRDSAMYRCASSLWEGSHEQYFGPGTRLTVT.

The V call is TRBV2, the J call TRBJ1-3; 7 bases are shared with TRBD1. The CDR3 is 14 residues long. J was trimmed by 1 base and V by 6 bases; bases with no gene match: 3. From germline, CDR1 is SNHLY and CDR2 FYNNEI. CDR3 sequence reads: CASSDRVSGNTIYF. The CDR3 region has the DNA TGTGCCAGCAGCGACAGGGTATCTGGAAACACCATATATTTT.

The table lists this clone with a few counts. The CDR3 protein is CASSMSGTASYEQYF. Here the CDR3 DNA reads TGTGCCAGCAGCATGTCCGGGACAGCCAGTTACGAGCAGTACTTC. The chain combines TRBV9 with TRBJ2-7; 7 nucleotides align to TRBD1. Germline CDR1 SGDLS, CDR2 YYNGEE. Trimming at V came to 4 bases and at J to 4 bases, leaving 11 bases not matched to a gene. The length of the CDR3 is 15 residues. The full variable domain, completed using reference TRBV9 and TRBJ2-7, is DSGVTQTPKHLITATGQRVTLRCSPRSGDLSVYWYQQSLDQGLQFLIQYYNGEERAKGNILERFSAQQFPDLHSELNLSSLELGDSALYFCASSMSGTASYEQYFGPGTRLTVT.

V gene TRBV28 combines with J gene TRBJ2-3; 10 bases are shared with TRBD2. This CDR3 is 16 amino acids long. Germline V lookup: CDR1 MDHEN, CDR2 SYDVKM. J gave up 1 base and V 2 bases, and 3 bases lay outside the gene matches. DNA of the CDR3: TGTGCCAGCAGTTTAGGCGGGACTAGCGGCACAGATACGCAGTATTTT. It translates to CASSLGGTSGTDTQYF.

This clone was counted only a few times. This CDR3 is CASSLGQTDTQYF. The CDR3 DNA sequence: TGTGCCAGCAGCTTGGGACAGACAGATACGCAGTATTTT. The rearrangement uses TRBV5-6 and TRBJ2-3, with a tentative D call TRBD1 (5 bases). Germline V gene lookup returns CDR1 SGHDT and CDR2 YYEEEE. The V end lost 0 bases, the J end lost 3 bases, and 5 bases lay between the germline ends. The CDR3 spans 13 residues.

This clone showed up just a few times. V gene TRBV18 combines with J gene TRBJ1-6; 7 bases agree with TRBD1. Germline CDR1 is KGHSH and CDR2 is LQKENI. V trimming: 3 bases; J trimming: 10 bases; junction bases outside the gene matches: 9. There are 15 residues in the CDR3. CDR3 nucleotides: TGTGCCAGCTCACCCGCGACAGGGTCGGACTCACCCCTCCACTTT. It yields the protein CASSPATGSDSPLHF.

The chain carries TRBV5-1 and TRBJ2-2, with TRBD1 identical over 9 bases. Trimming removed 4 bases from V and 1 base from J; junction bases left unmatched: 5. The CDR3 runs to 16 residues. CDR1 and CDR2 from the germline V gene are SGHRS and YFSETQ. The CDR3 sequence: CASSVRGQGNTGELFF. CDR3 nucleotide sequence: TGCGCCAGCAGCGTTCGGGGACAGGGGAACACCGGGGAGCTGTTTTTT.

This sequence joins TRBV9 and TRBJ2-5; the D gene is possibly TRBD1 (6 bases). Between the trimmed V and J ends, which lost 4 bases and 1 base, there was a span of 11 bases. Germline V CDR1 and CDR2: SGDLS, YYNGEE. This CDR3 has 14 residues. CDR3 DNA: TGTGCCAGCAGCCGAGACAGGCCCCAAGAGACCCAGTACTTC. Translated: CASSRDRPQETQYF.

This chain connects TRBV2 to TRBJ2-1; D might be TRBD1 (6 bases). V lost 2 bases and J 4 bases, leaving 9 bases between the germline ends. The CDR3 consists of 14 residues. CDR1 and CDR2 from the germline V gene are SNHLY and FYNNEI. DNA of the CDR3: TGTGCCAGCAGTGAACGAGGGGGATACAATGAGCAGTTCTTC. Residues: CASSERGGYNEQFF.

The CDR3 nucleotides are TGCGCCAGCTCATTACAGGGGTCCCAAACCCCCAATGAGCAGTTCTTC. Its translation: CASSLQGSQTPNEQFF. The chain has TRBV4-3 and TRBJ2-1; 7 bases align to TRBD1. This CDR3 has 16 amino acids. The V gene's germline CDR1 is LGHNA and CDR2 YSLEER. With V trimmed by 8 bases and J by 6 bases, 16 bases remained unmatched.

The chain employs TRBV28 and TRBJ1-2; TRBD1 aligns across 11 bases. The CDR3 loop spans 14 amino acids. Losses at the gene ends were 11 bases for V and 4 bases for J; bases not matched to a gene: 9. The germline V gene encodes CDR1 MDHEN and CDR2 SYDVKM. CDR3 in amino acids: CALDPGQGGYGYTF. CDR3 nucleotide sequence: TGTGCCCTTGATCCGGGACAGGGGGGCTATGGCTACACCTTC.

This clone was observed a few times. V usage is TRBV4-2 and J usage is TRBJ2-1, with D possibly being TRBD2 (6 bases). Trimming shortened V by 0 bases and J by 3 bases, and 12 bases separated the two germline ends. Germline CDR1 and CDR2: LGHNA and YNFKEQ. CDR3 length equals 16 residues. The CDR3 DNA is TGTGCCAGCAGCCAAGAGGGGGGAGGTCTCTACAATGAGCAGTTCTTC. Translated, it gives CASSQEGGGLYNEQFF.

This clone has more than one count but fewer than ten. V and J are TRBV30 and TRBJ1-1; D possibly corresponds to TRBD1 (5 bases). Deletions cut 2 bases from V and 0 bases from J, with 10 bases between. CDR1 GTSNPN and CDR2 SVGIG come from the germline V gene (reference sequence). There are 14 residues in the CDR3. The CDR3 sequence: CAWSFGGVNTEAFF. The CDR3, as DNA: TGTGCCTGGAGTTTCGGGGGTGTGAACACTGAAGCTTTCTTT.

This clone was observed a handful of times. The gene calls are TRBV29-1 and TRBJ1-2; D ambiguous. Trimming pared 6 bases from V and 2 bases from J, leaving 10 bases between. Germline values: CDR1 SQVTM, CDR2 ANQGSEA. The CDR3 length is 12 residues. CDR3 protein: CSVSARNYGYTF. CDR3 in DNA: TGCAGCGTCTCCGCCAGGAACTATGGCTACACCTTC.

V and J are TRBV5-1 and TRBJ2-3; 7 nucleotides agree with TRBD1. The CDR3 totals 15 residues. J gave up 0 bases and V 3 bases, and 4 bases lay outside the gene matches. The V gene's germline CDR1 is SGHRS and CDR2 YFSETQ. The CDR3 loop reads CASSSGTASTDTQYF. The CDR3 DNA reads TGCGCCAGCAGCTCAGGGACAGCGAGCACAGATACGCAGTATTTT.

This clone has only a few counts. The chain joins TRBV7-2 to TRBJ2-5, with TRBD1 identical over 7 bases. Germline-derived CDR1 and CDR2 are SGHTA and FQGNSA. V shed 1 base, J shed 13 bases, and the junction held 6 bases outside the gene matches. This CDR3 has 12 amino acids. CDR3 coding DNA: TGTGCCAGCAGCTTAGAGGGGGCAGTGGGGTACTTC. Protein: CASSLEGAVGYF.

This clone was seen a handful of times. This sequence joins TRBV6-1 and TRBJ2-3; 10 positions match TRBD1. Germline CDR1 and CDR2: MNHNS and SASEGT. Trimming took 3 bases from V and 10 from J; bases not matched to a gene: 4. This CDR3 is built from 13 residues. The CDR3 reads CASSDDRGRAQYF. CDR3 in DNA: TGTGCCAGCAGTGACGACAGGGGGCGGGCGCAGTATTTT.

The rearrangement joins TRBV29-1 to TRBJ2-3; D may be TRBD2 (6 bases). Trimming shortened V by 7 bases and J by 2 bases, and 13 bases separated the two germline ends. Germline CDR1 SQVTM, CDR2 ANQGSEA. CDR3 size: 13 residues. DNA for the CDR3: TGCAGCGGGAAGGGAGGTTTCACAGATACGCAGTATTTT. Translated, it gives CSGKGGFTDTQYF.

This clone was counted between two and nine times. The rearrangement uses TRBV7-9 and TRBJ2-7, with 9 bases aligning to TRBD1. V shed 1 base, J shed 5 bases, and the junction held 6 bases outside the gene matches. The CDR3 has 15 amino acids. Germline CDR1 and CDR2: SEHNR and FQNEAQ (reference sequence). CDR3 sequence reads: CASSLGGTGRHEQYF. The CDR3 bases are TGTGCCAGCAGCTTAGGGGGGACAGGGCGGCACGAGCAGTACTTC. The full variable domain, in which reference TRBV7-9 and TRBJ2-7 provide the parts outside the CDR3, is DTGVSQNPRHKITKRGQNVTFRCDPISEHNRLYWYRQTLGQGPEFLTYFQNEAQLEKSRLLSDRFSAERPKGSFSTLEIQRTEQGDSAMYLCASSLGGTGRHEQYFGPGTRLTVT.

This chain uses TRBV4-1 with TRBJ1-5; D is undetermined. The CDR3 runs to 16 residues. CDR1 is MGHRA and CDR2 is YSYEKL in the germline V gene. The V end lost 1 base, the J end lost 3 bases, and 13 bases lay between the germline ends. The CDR3 bases are TGCGCCAGCAGCCAAGTCGCGGGAACAGACAATCAGCCCCAGCATTTT. It yields the protein CASSQVAGTDNQPQHF.

The chain carries TRBV18 and TRBJ2-7, with 10 bases fitting TRBD2. Germline-derived CDR1 and CDR2 are KGHSH and LQKENI. V shed 2 bases and J 12 bases; nucleotides not matched to a gene: 10. The length of the CDR3 is 14 residues. The CDR3 DNA follows: TGTGCCAGCTCACCAGGCGGAGGACTAGCGGACGTGTACTTC. Amino acid sequence: CASSPGGGLADVYF.

In this sample, this clone turned up a few times. V is TRBV7-9 and J is TRBJ1-1; D call uncertain. The CDR3 runs to 12 residues. Germline lookup yields CDR1 SEHNR and CDR2 FQNEAQ (reference sequence). Trimming removed 6 bases from V and 3 bases from J, with 8 bases in between. The CDR3 DNA is TGTGCCAGCAGTAATATCGACACTGAAGCTTTCTTT. The encoded protein is CASSNIDTEAFF.

V and J are TRBV29-1 and TRBJ2-7; the match to TRBD1 covers 8 bases. V gave up 6 bases and J gave up 5 bases; unmatched junction bases: 3. CDR1 is SQVTM and CDR2 is ANQGSEA in the germline V gene. There are 11 residues in the CDR3. CDR3 coding DNA: TGCAGCGTCGACAGGGGCCACGAGCAGTACTTC. It specifies CSVDRGHEQYF.

V usage is TRBV2 and J usage is TRBJ2-3; perhaps TRBD2 as D (5 bases). CDR1 is SNHLY and CDR2 is FYNNEI in the germline V gene. V lost 4 bases and J lost 0, with 8 bases in between. The CDR3 has 14 amino acids. The CDR3 DNA is TGTGCCAGCAGTGGACTATTTAGCACAGATACGCAGTATTTT. It encodes CASSGLFSTDTQYF. Based on the CDR3 plus reference TRBV2 and TRBJ2-3, the full variable domain is EPEVTQTPSHQVTQMGQEVILRCVPISNHLYFYWYRQILGQKVEFLVSFYNNEISEKSEIFDDQFSVERPDGSNFTLKIRSTKLEDSAMYFCASSGLFSTDTQYFGPGTRLTVL.